These 15 T cell receptor beta chains were sequenced from one sample in a study of regulatory T cells in long-lasting Graves disease. Construction of TCR beta libraries relied on iRepertoire HTBI primers and on Arm-PCR targeting CDR3 regions. TCRdb used MiXCR to reprocess the multiplex PCR reads, holding one entry per CDR3 protein. The repertoire consists of about 540,000 distinct CDR3 sequences, with roughly 14% occurring once and the leading ten covering roughly a tenth. Indicated time point: newly diagnosed GD, antithyroid drugs for less than 3 months. PBMC-derived RNA was used for the TCR library. These data also featured in a second study, about T cells in Graves' hyperthyroidism and ophthalmopathy.

Here the sequenced sample was peripheral blood mononuclear cells (PBMCs), taken at new diagnosis, from a patient treated with antithyroid drugs. Source of these receptors: a man between 25 and 39 years old with Graves disease.

This chain joins TRBV7-2 and TRBJ2-7; weak D call: TRBD2 (5 bases). The CDR3 sequence is 15 residues long. Germline V gene lookup returns CDR1 SGHTA and CDR2 FQGNSA. V lost 1 base, J lost 0 bases, and 10 bases lay in between. The CDR3 here is CASSLGRGASYEQYF. The CDR3 region has the DNA TGTGCCAGCAGCTTAGGACGGGGTGCCTCCTACGAGCAGTACTTC.

This clonotype was found many times. V gene TRBV7-9 combines with J gene TRBJ2-3, with TRBD1 matching over 9 bases. Per the germline V gene, CDR1 is SEHNR and CDR2 is FQNEAQ (reference sequence). V was pared by 4 bases and J by 5 bases, with 7 bases of the junction left unmatched. The CDR3 runs 15 residues. In DNA, the CDR3 is TGTGCCAGCAGCTCGAACGGACAGGGGCGAGATACGCAGTATTTT. Amino acid sequence: CASSSNGQGRDTQYF.

This clonotype appeared many times. The V call is TRBV12-3 or TRBV12-4, the J call TRBJ2-1; TRBD1 matches at 8 bases. The CDR3 runs 15 residues. V shed 8 bases and J 3 bases; nucleotides not matched to a gene: 9. The CDR3 is CASGNRGQDYNEQFF. CDR3 bases: TGTGCCAGCGGAAACAGGGGACAGGACTACAATGAGCAGTTCTTC.

This clonotype was recorded many times. J is TRBJ2-7 and V is TRBV18; no clear D gene. CDR1 is KGHSH and CDR2 is LQKENI in the germline V gene. The ends were cut back, 4 bases at V and 2 bases at J, with 15 bases in the middle. The CDR3 is 15 residues long. DNA for the CDR3: TGTGCCAGCTCACGTACCCTCGTACAGACCTACGAGCAGTACTTC. It yields the protein CASSRTLVQTYEQYF.

The rearrangement joins TRBV5-4 to TRBJ1-6, with 7 bases that match TRBD1. Germline-derived CDR1 and CDR2 are SGHNT and YYREEE (reference sequence). CDR3 length equals 16 residues. Trimming removed 0 bases from V and 9 bases from J; junction bases left unmatched: 9. Here the CDR3 DNA reads TGTGCCAGCAGCTTGGCCGAAGGGGGCCCGTCTTCACCCCTCCACTTT. Translating gives CASSLAEGGPSSPLHF.

There are many counts of this clonotype. The rearrangement links TRBV27 to TRBJ2-1, with D maybe TRBD2 (6 bases). The germline V and J ends were trimmed by 3 bases and 0 bases, with 12 bases remaining between them. The germline CDR1 and CDR2 sequences are MNHEY and SMNVEV (reference sequence). The CDR3 has 16 amino acids. CDR3 sequence: CASSLPGLRSYNEQFF. The CDR3 DNA follows: TGTGCCAGCAGTTTGCCGGGACTTCGCTCCTACAATGAGCAGTTCTTC.

This clonotype has ten or more counts. The V call is TRBV6-1, the J call TRBJ2-7; 10 nucleotides line up with TRBD1. Germline CDR1 MNHNS, CDR2 SASEGT. After removal of 6 bases from V and 0 bases from J, the junction contained 2 bases not matched to a gene. The CDR3 contains 14 residues. CDR3 amino acids: CASRGQGSSYEQYF. In DNA, the CDR3 is TGTGCCAGCAGGGGACAGGGGAGCTCCTACGAGCAGTACTTC.

The V gene is TRBV30, the J gene TRBJ1-6, with D unclear. Trimming cost V 8 bases and J 9 bases, with 20 bases left between them. The CDR3 is 14 residues long. Germline CDR1 reads GTSNPN; CDR2 reads SVGIG (reference sequence). The CDR3 reads CAGEWGVAISPLHF. CDR3 DNA sequence: TGTGCCGGTGAATGGGGAGTCGCCATTTCACCCCTCCACTTT. Based on the CDR3 plus reference TRBV30 and TRBJ1-6, the full variable domain is SQTIHQWPATLVQPVGSPLSLECTVEGTSNPNLYWYRQAAGRGLQLLFYSVGIGQISSEVPQNLSASRPQDRQFILSSKKLLLSDSGFYLCAGEWGVAISPLHFGNGTRLTVT.

This clonotype showed up many times. The rearrangement uses TRBV5-1 and TRBJ2-7; D uncertain. CDR1 and CDR2 (germline): SGHRS, YFSETQ. V was cut by 0 bases and J by 5 bases, with 12 bases left in between. This CDR3 has 14 amino acids. Here the CDR3 DNA reads TGCGCCAGCAGCTTGGACCCGCTCAGCGACGAGCAGTACTTC. It is translated as CASSLDPLSDEQYF. The complete variable domain, with remaining parts taken from reference TRBV5-1 and TRBJ2-7, reads KAGVTQTPRYLIKTRGQQVTLSCSPISGHRSVSWYQQTPGQGLQFLFEYFSETQRNKGNFPGRFSGRQFSNSRSEMNVSTLELGDSALYLCASSLDPLSDEQYFGPGTRLTVT.

This clonotype showed up just a few times. The chain uses TRBV20-1 and TRBJ2-1; D may correspond to TRBD1 or TRBD2 (6 bases each). Trimming left V 3 bases short and J 3 bases short, with 15 bases between. CDR1 is DFQATT, CDR2 SNEGSKA, per germline (reference sequence). The CDR3 extends over 15 amino acids. The DNA for the CDR3 is TGCAGTGCTAGGTCAATGCGGGACATCTACAATGAGCAGTTCTTC. Translated: CSARSMRDIYNEQFF.

This clonotype was detected many times. This chain connects TRBV12-5 to TRBJ2-1; D not certain. Germline V lookup: CDR1 LGHNT, CDR2 FRNRAP. This CDR3 contains 10 residues. V was clipped by 0 bases and J by 12 bases, with 3 bases between them. For the CDR3, the DNA is TGTGCTAGTGGTTTGGTAAGGCAGTTCTTC. It encodes CASGLVRQFF.

Many counts were recorded for this clonotype. The rearrangement joins TRBV24-1 to TRBJ2-7; D gene ambiguous. Germline loops: CDR1 KGHDR, CDR2 SFDVKD. Trimming shortened V by 5 bases and J by 2 bases, and 12 bases separated the two germline ends. The CDR3 runs to 14 residues. The CDR3 region is CATSAAGGTYEQYF. The DNA of the CDR3 is TGTGCCACCAGTGCAGCAGGCGGTACCTACGAGCAGTACTTC.

In its sample, this clonotype was seen many times. The J gene is TRBJ2-1, the V gene TRBV7-9; 7 nucleotides align to TRBD2. Looked up from germline, CDR1 is SEHNR and CDR2 is FQNEAQ (reference sequence). The CDR3 covers 19 residues. V lost 6 bases, J lost 0 bases, and 17 bases stayed unmatched. The chain's CDR3 is CASSHRTRGRPSSYNEQFF. The CDR3 region has the DNA TGTGCCAGCAGTCACAGGACTAGAGGTCGGCCTAGCTCCTACAATGAGCAGTTCTTC.

This clonotype was seen repeatedly, ten times or more. V and J are TRBV28 and TRBJ2-1; D is undetermined. The germline V and J ends were trimmed by 6 bases and 5 bases, with 8 bases remaining between them. Germline CDR1 and CDR2: MDHEN and SYDVKM. The CDR3 sequence is 12 residues long. The CDR3 region has the DNA TGTGCCAGCAGCCTTGAACACAATGAGCAGTTCTTC. This encodes CASSLEHNEQFF.

This chain uses TRBV29-1 with TRBJ1-3, with D perhaps TRBD1 (6 bases). From germline, CDR1 is SQVTM and CDR2 ANQGSEA. The CDR3 covers 14 residues. The V end lost 0 bases, the J end lost 4 bases, and 10 bases lay between the germline ends. The CDR3 nucleotides are TGCAGCGTTGAAGATCGAGACAGGGGAAACACCATATATTTT. Translated, it gives CSVEDRDRGNTIYF.